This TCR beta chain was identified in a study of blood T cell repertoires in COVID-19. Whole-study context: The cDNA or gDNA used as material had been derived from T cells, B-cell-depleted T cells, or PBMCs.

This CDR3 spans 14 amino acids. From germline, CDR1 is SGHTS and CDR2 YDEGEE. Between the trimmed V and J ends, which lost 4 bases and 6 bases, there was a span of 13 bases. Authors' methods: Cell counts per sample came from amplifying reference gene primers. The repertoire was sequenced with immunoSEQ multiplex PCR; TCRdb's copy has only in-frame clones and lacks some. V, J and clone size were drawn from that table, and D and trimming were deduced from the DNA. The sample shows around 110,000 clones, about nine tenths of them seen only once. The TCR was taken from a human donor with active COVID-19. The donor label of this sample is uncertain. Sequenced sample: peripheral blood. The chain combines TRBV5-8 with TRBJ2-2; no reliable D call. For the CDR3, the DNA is TGTGCCAGCAGCGCATTTCGGTCCCCCGGGGAGCTGTTTTTT. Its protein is CASSAFRSPGELFF.